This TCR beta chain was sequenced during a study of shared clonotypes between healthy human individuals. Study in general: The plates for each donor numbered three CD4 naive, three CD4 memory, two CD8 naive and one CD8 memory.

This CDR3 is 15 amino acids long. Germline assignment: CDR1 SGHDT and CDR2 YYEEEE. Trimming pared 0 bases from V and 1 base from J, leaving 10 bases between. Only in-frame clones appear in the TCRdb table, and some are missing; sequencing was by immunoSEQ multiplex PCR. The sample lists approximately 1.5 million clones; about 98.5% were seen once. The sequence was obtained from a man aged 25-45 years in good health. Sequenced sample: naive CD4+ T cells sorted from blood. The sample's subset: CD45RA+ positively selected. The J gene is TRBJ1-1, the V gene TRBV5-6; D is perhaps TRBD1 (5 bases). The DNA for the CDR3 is TGTGCCAGCAGCTTGGTACCTACAGGGAACACTGAAGCTTTCTTT. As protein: CASSLVPTGNTEAFF. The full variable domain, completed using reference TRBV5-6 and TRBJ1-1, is DAGVTQSPTHLIKTRGQQVTLRCSPKSGHDTVSWYQQALGQGPQFIFQYYEEEERQRGNFPDRFSGHQFPNYSSELNVNALLLGDSALYLCASSLVPTGNTEAFFGQGTRLTVV.